A selection of T cell receptor beta chains follows, all from one sample in a study of T-cell reconstitution after alpha-beta-depleted transplantation in children. TCRdb re-analysed the PCR reads in MiXCR, keeping a single row per CDR3 protein. The table records a few hundred thousand distinct CDR3 sequences, 10% of them present only once. The sequenced sample was PBMCs from the stem cell graft donor, obtained from the stem cell graft. The receptors here all came from a human donor who donated a stem cell graft to a child with acute lymphoblastic leukemia. CDR3s leave out the opening cysteine and the closing phenylalanine or tryptophan.

v_gene	CDR3aa
TRBV3-1	ASSQEGLAGGQADTQY
TRBV12-3/TRBV12-4	ASTLREFSYNEQF
TRBV15	ATSINSGRAYNEQF
TRBV4-3	ASSLDAGRLF
TRBV11-2	ASSLAGPQETQY
TRBV10-3	AIVAGDIEF
TRBV3-1	ASSQGGDTQY
TRBV2	ASSDSSLGYNEQF
TRBV27	ASSLKGGREGGTQY
TRBV7-8	ASSFPGPINQPQH
TRBV28	ASSHPDRAGFGTEAF
TRBV20-1	SARDDQGAYNEQF
TRBV19	ASSIDEAGRTDTQY
TRBV7-3	ASSLNSVEQF
TRBV7-2	ASSLFNTEAF
TRBV12-3/TRBV12-4	ASSRRTTNYEQY
TRBV5-1	ASSSGTDQETQY
TRBV7-9	ASSLFSVNTGELF
TRBV5-5	ASSLALAATDTQY
TRBV6-1	ASSRGGLAGATDTQY
TRBV28	ASTLVWGDNTEAF
TRBV20-1	SAAGGRNTEAF
TRBV4-1	ASSQGLLAVTDTQY
TRBV11-2	ASSSYSIGLAGFSYNEQF
TRBV7-2	ASSLGGGGANVLT
TRBV7-8	ASSLDRQGELGYT
TRBV3-1	ACSSLGHFGVPPDTQY
TRBV25-1	ASSEPGGGGYT
TRBV28	ASSPPTGVETDTQY
TRBV12-3/TRBV12-4	ASSSRTGRTDTQY
TRBV7-2	ASSPGGSYT
TRBV27	ASSMTENNEQF
TRBV7-8	ASSPLRVISGVLGEKLF
TRBV12-3/TRBV12-4	ASSSRGTSFYEQY
TRBV5-1	ASSRGRPDTGELF
TRBV29-1	SVEDRDWGGETQY
TRBV14	ASSPQGEKGSPLH
TRBV20-1	SARPAGQRYNEQF
TRBV2	ASSADRGGNEQF
TRBV6-1	GSKGGAEQY